This TCR beta chain was observed in a study of T-cell memory formation after mild COVID-19. Background on the study: Across donors, TCR clusters were largely donor specific. Regarding the study as a whole: Among contracting clones, CD4+ were mainly CM/EM and CD8+ enriched in EMRA. Later expanders leaned CD4+, whereas day 15 to 85 contracting clones were balanced CD4/CD8.

A word on this clonotype: Its antigen is undetermined.

Trimming removed 1 base at V and 8 bases at J, with 15 bases between. This CDR3 is 14 amino acids long. Germline CDR1 is DFQATT and CDR2 is SNEGSKA (reference sequence). With constant-segment primers, 5'RACE yielded cDNA libraries of TCR alpha and TCR beta that carried sample barcodes and UMIs. Using its own MiXCR run on the 5' RACE reads, TCRdb lists one record per CDR3 protein. In the table there are approximately 300,000 distinct CDR3 sequences, approximately 8.4% of which are singletons. V is TRBV20-1 and J is TRBJ2-4; no definite D call. The sample was PBMCs or a T cell subset sorted from them (not recorded which). This clonotype was obtained from a man between 18 and 35 years old who had mild COVID-19 (a few samples of this study predate the infection). Cell type and time point are not known. Here the CDR3 DNA reads TGCAGTGCTAGAGCTGCTGTGGAGCGTGACATTCAGTACTTC. Translating it yields CSARAAVERDIQYF.